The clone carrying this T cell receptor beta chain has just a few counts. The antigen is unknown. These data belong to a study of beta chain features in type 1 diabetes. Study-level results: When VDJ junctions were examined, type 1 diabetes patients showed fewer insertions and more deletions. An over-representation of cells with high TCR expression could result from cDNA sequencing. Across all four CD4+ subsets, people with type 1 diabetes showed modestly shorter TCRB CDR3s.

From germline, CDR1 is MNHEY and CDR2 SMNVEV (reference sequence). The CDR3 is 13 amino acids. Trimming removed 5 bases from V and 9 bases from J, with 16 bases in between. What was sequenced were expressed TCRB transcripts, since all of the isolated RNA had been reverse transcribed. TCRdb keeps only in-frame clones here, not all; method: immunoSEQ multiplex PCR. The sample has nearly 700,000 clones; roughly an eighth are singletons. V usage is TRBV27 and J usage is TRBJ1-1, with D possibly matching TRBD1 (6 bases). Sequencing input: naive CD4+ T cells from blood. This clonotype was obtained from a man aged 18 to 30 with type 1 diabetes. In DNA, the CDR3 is TGTGCCAGCAGTCCCCAGGGTTGGGGGCAAGCTTTCTTT. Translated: CASSPQGWGQAFF.